This T cell receptor beta chain stems from a study of blood T cell repertoires in COVID-19. Study context: Donors in the United States, Italy and Spain gave samples during acute or convalescent COVID-19. Sources were T cells, B-cell-depleted T cells, or PBMCs; the material itself was cDNA or gDNA.

Germline V gives CDR1 MGHDK, CDR2 SYGVNS. The germline V and J ends were trimmed by 4 bases and 0 bases, with 6 bases remaining between them. The CDR3 loop spans 13 amino acids. Up to 2 weeks before entering the study, exposed participants had met a COVID-19 case. The data were produced by immunoSEQ multiplex PCR, yet TCRdb's version contains in-frame clones alone and is incomplete. The sample records over 350,000 clones, about 89% being singletons. The clonotype originates from a woman aged 40 to 55 who had been exposed to COVID-19. The sequencing input was PBMCs or T cells enriched from blood (not recorded which). The chain employs TRBV25-1 and TRBJ1-2; D call uncertain. In DNA, the CDR3 is TGTGCCAGCAGTGTTGGCCCTAACTATGGCTACACCTTC. Its protein product is CASSVGPNYGYTF.